The T cell receptor (beta chain) described here comes from a study of blood T cell repertoires in COVID-19 (dated by TCRdb to 2019 to 2021). Broadly, across the study: The collaborator samples originated in the United States, Italy and Spain and spanned the acute and convalescent phases of COVID-19. Where available, HLA class I and class II types were taken from metadata supplied by the sample provider and were not determined by assay-based typing. Sample metadata almost always included a de-identified subject ID, COVID-19 status, age in years and sex. The material from the prospective study consisted of cDNA or gDNA derived from T cells, B-cell-depleted T cells, or PBMCs. Samples came from the ongoing ImmuneRACE study (first 160 participants) plus 1,254 subjects from 6 global collaborators. Subjects who had been exposed to COVID-19, were actively infected with it, or had recovered from it provided the deeply sampled blood TCRbeta repertoires that made up the dataset. A freely available public database, intended as a resource for researchers studying the immune response to SARS-CoV-2, is where the repertoires were released. Here is what the overall study found, with its caveats: The quantity of clinical and demographic metadata differed by source and by participant and was supplied without curation.

The immunoSEQ Assay, a bias-controlled multiplex PCR, was used to amplify TCRbeta CDR3 regions from genomic DNA. On the authors' methods: The number of nucleated cells in each sample was estimated from the amplification of reference gene primers within the assay. Sequence reads were collapsed and filtered to measure the absolute abundance of every unique TCRbeta CDR3 rearrangement. For each sample, productive Simpson clonality was calculated as the square root of Simpson's diversity index over productive rearrangements. The table comes from immuneACCESS by way of TCRdb, which keeps in-frame sequences with V and J called. Part of the clones is missing from these tables; in studies checked, under half for an unresolved V gene and the rest for unknown reasons. D and trimming come from the DNA, and the V and J calls and clone size come from that table. Present in this sample are about 370,000 clones, approximately 90% of which were seen just once. Over 0.7% of the sample goes to the ten largest clones.

This clone showed up just once. It lacks a known antigen. The input lacks base qualities; no much larger clone sits a single base away. CDR1 and CDR2, looked up from the germline V gene, are KGHDR and SFDVKD. From the cysteine through the phenylalanine, the CDR3 covers 15 amino acids. Only the CDR3 part of the read is kept: 45 bases, read in frame from the first base. For this chain, trimming is 0 bases at the V end and 9 bases at the J end, and the number of junction bases without a gene match is 6. Participants in the prospective study were enrolled through a virtual design, were aged roughly 18 to 100 years, and lived in roughly 25 United States geographic areas. To assign participants to cohorts, the prospective study relied on clinical history that participants themselves reported in a screening survey and a study questionnaire. A participant counted as exposed if, within 2 weeks of entering the study, that participant had been in contact with someone who had a PCR-confirmed or clinician-diagnosed COVID-19 case. Mobile phlebotomists in the prospective study collected whole blood, serum and a nasopharyngeal or oropharyngeal swab from every participant. Participants in the prospective study had the option to provide additional blood draws and questionnaires over a 2-month period. Prospective study blood samples were shipped either frozen or at room temperature before DNA extraction.

The V gene is TRBV24-1 and the J gene is TRBJ2-1, with 8 junctional bases fitting TRBD2. Sample: PBMCs or T cells enriched from blood (not recorded which). This receptor was taken from a woman aged 40 to 55 who had been exposed to COVID-19. The CDR3 is CATSDLGLAASEQFF. The nucleotides are TGTGCCACCAGTGATTTGGGACTAGCAGCAAGTGAGCAGTTCTTC.